The 14 T cell receptor beta chains below all came from one sample that was sequenced in a study of T cell repertoires in cytomegalovirus infection. Their target antigens are unknown. One entry per CDR3 protein results from TCRdb running MiXCR on the reads. Among 700,000 to 850,000 distinct CDR3 sequences, 32% were seen once, and the ten largest hold around an eighth. The source material was cultured CD8+ T cells from PBMCs, sampled from culture after CMV antigen stimulation. The receptors here all came from a human donor in good health (CMV status not recorded). Some clones in this sample may be carry-over from other donors' samples.

The chain employs TRBV7-9 and TRBJ2-2; 7 bases are a match to TRBD1. Losses at the gene ends were 5 bases for V and 3 bases for J; bases not matched to a gene: 9. CDR1 is SEHNR, CDR2 FQNEAQ, per germline (reference sequence). The CDR3 totals 16 residues. CDR3 in DNA: TGTGCCAGCAGCATACTATCGACAGGGTACACCGGGGAGCTGTTTTTT. This encodes CASSILSTGYTGELFF.

This clonotype has a handful of counts. This chain joins TRBV7-9 and TRBJ1-1; perhaps TRBD1 as D (6 bases). The CDR3 is 14 amino acids. Trimming left V 5 bases short and J 4 bases short, with 14 bases between. Germline CDR1 reads SEHNR; CDR2 reads FQNEAQ (reference sequence). The CDR3 sequence is CASSETGPGTEAFF. Written as DNA, the CDR3 is TGTGCCAGCAGCGAAACAGGGCCGGGCACTGAAGCTTTCTTT.

The genes are TRBV6-5 and TRBJ2-1; 9 bases fit TRBD2. Germline values: CDR1 MNHEY, CDR2 SVGAGI. The CDR3 has 16 residues. After removal of 7 bases from V and 14 bases from J, the junction contained 21 bases not matched to a gene. DNA for the CDR3: TGTGCCAGCAACTCGGAAGGTAGCGGGGGCCCGAACGGGGAGTTCTTC. Its protein product is CASNSEGSGGPNGEFF.

This clonotype was observed a few times. The CDR3 DNA reads TGCAGTGCTCCCGATGGAGGGTATGGGTATAGCAATCAGCCCCAGCATTTT. Translation gives CSAPDGGYGYSNQPQHF. The J gene is TRBJ1-5, the V gene TRBV20-1; no firm D call. Trimming took 5 bases from V and 0 from J, leaving 20 bases between them. The length of the CDR3 is 17 residues. CDR1 is DFQATT, CDR2 SNEGSKA, per germline (reference sequence).

The chain couples TRBV5-4 to TRBJ2-1, with TRBD1 matching 7 bases. The V and J ends lost 0 bases and 7 bases, in that order; junction bases with no gene match: 7. This CDR3 contains 15 residues. The V gene's germline CDR1 is SGHNT and CDR2 YYREEE (reference sequence). The CDR3 loop is CASSLVPGGPNEQFF. DNA of the CDR3: TGTGCCAGCAGCTTGGTACCAGGGGGTCCAAATGAGCAGTTCTTC.

This rearrangement joins TRBV27 to TRBJ2-2; D is possibly TRBD1 (5 bases). The V gene lost 6 bases and the J gene lost 2 bases, with 13 bases spanning the gap. Germline loops: CDR1 MNHEY, CDR2 SMNVEV (reference sequence). The CDR3 loop spans 15 amino acids. This CDR3 reads CASSNQGINTGELFF. In DNA, the CDR3 is TGTGCCAGCAGCAATCAGGGAATTAACACCGGGGAGCTGTTTTTT.

Ten or more counts support this clonotype. The chain recombines TRBV7-6 with TRBJ2-2; TRBD1 matches at 9 bases. Germline V lookup: CDR1 SGHVS, CDR2 FNYEAQ. The CDR3 has 15 amino acids. The V segment lost 4 bases and the J segment 3 bases; nucleotides outside the gene matches: 3. The CDR3 sequence is CASSSRTGDTGELFF. The CDR3 bases are TGTGCCAGCAGCTCAAGGACAGGGGACACCGGGGAGCTGTTTTTT.

The chain employs TRBV9 and TRBJ2-1; the D call may be TRBD1 or TRBD2 (6 bases each). Germline CDR1 reads SGDLS; CDR2 reads YYNGEE. The CDR3 loop spans 16 amino acids. The V and J ends lost 3 bases and 7 bases respectively, with 20 bases between them. The CDR3 loop reads CASSARRGVARNEQFF. CDR3 in DNA: TGTGCCAGCAGCGCGCGGAGGGGGGTAGCGAGAAATGAGCAGTTCTTC.

This clonotype was counted ten times or more. The chain has TRBV20-1 and TRBJ2-7; the D gene is possibly TRBD2 (6 bases). In germline, CDR1 is DFQATT, CDR2 SNEGSKA (reference sequence). Trimming cost V 0 bases and J 4 bases, with 13 bases left between them. The CDR3 sequence is 14 residues long. The CDR3 nucleotides read TGCAGTGCTAGAGATCAGAATCGGGGGTACGAGCAGTACGTC. Protein: CSARDQNRGYEQYV.

The chain uses TRBV4-2 and TRBJ2-7; D gene unclear. The CDR3 spans 14 residues. Germline CDR1 is LGHNA and CDR2 is YNFKEQ. Trimming left V 0 bases short and J 7 bases short, with 13 bases between. Here the CDR3 reads CASSQEERWPEQYF. In DNA, the CDR3 is TGTGCCAGCAGCCAAGAGGAACGGTGGCCGGAGCAGTACTTC.

The V gene is TRBV19, the J gene TRBJ2-1, with D tentatively TRBD2 (5 bases). V was pared by 6 bases and J by 3 bases, with 18 bases between. CDR3 length equals 16 residues. Germline CDR1 and CDR2: LNHDA and SQIVND (reference sequence). The CDR3 protein is CASSLVRGLIYNEQFF. In DNA, the CDR3 is TGTGCCAGTAGCCTCGTACGGGGATTAATCTACAATGAGCAGTTCTTC.

This sequence joins TRBV5-1 and TRBJ2-3; D uncertain. Germline values: CDR1 SGHRS, CDR2 YFSETQ. Trimming removed 0 bases from V and 5 bases from J, with 10 bases in between. This CDR3 contains 14 residues. This chain's CDR3 is CASSLEVNKDTQYF. CDR3 coding DNA: TGCGCCAGCAGCTTGGAAGTCAATAAAGATACGCAGTATTTT.

This clonotype was recorded at least ten times. The chain recombines TRBV12-3 or TRBV12-4 with TRBJ2-1; D is possibly TRBD1 (6 bases). Trimming shortened V by 6 bases and J by 9 bases, and 12 bases separated the two germline ends. This CDR3 is built from 12 residues. CDR3 sequence: CASRLTGIEQFF. The CDR3 nucleotides read TGTGCCAGCAGACTAACAGGGATTGAGCAGTTCTTC.

V is TRBV6-2 or TRBV6-3 and J is TRBJ1-5; a weak D match, TRBD1 (6 bases). Germline V gene lookup returns CDR1 MNHEY and CDR2 SVGEGT. This CDR3 contains 15 residues. The germline V and J ends were trimmed by 5 bases and 3 bases, with 14 bases remaining between them. The CDR3 protein is CASSPTGRFNQPQHF. Here the CDR3 DNA reads TGTGCCAGCAGTCCCACAGGGAGATTCAATCAGCCCCAGCATTTT.